This passage covers 13 T cell receptor beta chains from one sample sequenced in a study of TIL therapy for anti-PD-1-resistant metastatic lung cancer. Specified time point: pre-treatment sample, taken before nivolumab and TIL therapy. This was the immunoSEQ v3 assay. Sequencing used immunoSEQ multiplex PCR; TCRdb keeps in-frame clones, though not all of them. This table holds fewer than 25,000 clones, about 71% found once. Sequences were derived from blood, sampled at baseline. The receptors were sampled from a person between 25 and 79 years old with non-small cell lung cancer.

This clone has a handful of counts. V and J are TRBV10-3 and TRBJ1-4, with 8 bases matching TRBD1. This CDR3 has 15 residues. The V gene's germline CDR1 is ENHRY and CDR2 SYGVKD. V was clipped by 0 bases and J by 3 bases; unmatched bases: 0. As DNA, the CDR3 is TGTGCCATCAGTGAGTCGACAGGGGCTAATGAAAAACTGTTTTTT. This encodes CAISESTGANEKLFF.

The rearrangement links TRBV11-3 to TRBJ1-2, with 9 bases identical to TRBD1. CDR1 and CDR2 from the germline V gene are SGHNT and YENEEA. This CDR3 is built from 15 residues. The J segment lost 8 bases and the V segment lost 7 bases, leaving 14 bases of the junction unmatched. CDR3 DNA sequence: TGTGCCAGCACCCTAATCAGGGACAGGGTAGAGGGCTACACCTTC. Translation: CASTLIRDRVEGYTF.

This clone was seen more than once but under ten times. The chain recombines TRBV3-1 (or the pseudogene TRBV3-2) with TRBJ1-1, with D possibly TRBD1 on 5 matching bases. The CDR3 loop spans 13 amino acids. Per the germline V gene, CDR1 is LGHDT and CDR2 is YNNKEL (reference sequence). Trimming left V 4 bases short and J 8 bases short, with 14 bases between. CDR3: CASSPSGGREAFF. The CDR3 DNA follows: TGTGCCAGCAGCCCAAGCGGGGGAAGGGAAGCTTTCTTT.

J is TRBJ2-7 and V is TRBV5-1, with D tentatively TRBD1 or TRBD2 (5 bases each). Germline V lookup: CDR1 SGHRS, CDR2 YFSETQ. Between the trimmed V and J ends, which lost 4 bases and 2 bases, there was a span of 16 bases. The CDR3 is 15 residues long. The CDR3 nucleotides read TGCGCCAGCAGCCCCGGGGCGGGCAATCCCTACGAGCAGTACTTC. Translation gives CASSPGAGNPYEQYF.

This chain uses TRBV30 with TRBJ2-4, with D unclear. Trimming stripped 5 bases from V and 2 bases from J, with 10 bases between. The germline V gene encodes CDR1 GTSNPN and CDR2 SVGIG (reference sequence). This CDR3 is 13 amino acids long. CDR3 sequence (DNA): TGTGCCTGGTTTTCTACCTCCAAAAACATTCAGTACTTC. Its translation is CAWFSTSKNIQYF.

The V call is TRBV25-1, the J call TRBJ1-6; weak D call: TRBD1 (5 bases). CDR1 and CDR2 from the germline V gene are MGHDK and SYGVNS. With 4 bases removed from V and 7 bases from J, the gap between germline ends came to 14 bases. The CDR3 consists of 15 residues. The CDR3 DNA reads TGTGCCAGCAGTGCGGACAAACCGAAGAATTCACCCCTCCACTTT. Its translation: CASSADKPKNSPLHF.

The rearrangement joins TRBV7-9 to TRBJ2-3, with D perhaps TRBD2 (5 bases). The CDR3 runs 14 residues. Looked up from germline, CDR1 is SEHNR and CDR2 is FQNEAQ (reference sequence). V lost 6 bases and J lost 4, with 14 bases in between. CDR3 bases: TGTGCCAGCAGGGAAACGGGGTTTCCAGATACGCAGTATTTT. Translated: CASRETGFPDTQYF.

The chain couples TRBV24-1 to TRBJ2-2; 7 nucleotides match TRBD1. The junction had 3 bases not matched to a gene; V was cut back by 0 bases and J by 3 bases. CDR1 KGHDR and CDR2 SFDVKD come from the germline V gene. This CDR3 comprises 16 residues. CDR3 amino acids: CATSDLTGDYTGELFF. Here the CDR3 DNA reads TGTGCCACCAGTGATTTGACAGGGGATTACACCGGGGAGCTGTTTTTT.

The chain employs TRBV29-1 and TRBJ2-3; D tentatively fits TRBD1 or TRBD2 (7 bases each). The CDR3 has 13 amino acids. From germline, CDR1 is SQVTM and CDR2 ANQGSEA. The CDR3 coding sequence is TGCACCATCAGGGGGGGCCGCACAGATACGCAGTATTTT. Translating gives CTIRGGRTDTQYF.

This clone was seen just once. V is TRBV19 and J is TRBJ2-1; the D gene is possibly TRBD1 (6 bases). Germline assignment: CDR1 LNHDA and CDR2 SQIVND (reference sequence). V lost 1 base and J 7 bases, leaving 11 bases between the germline ends. The CDR3 length is 14 residues. CDR3 in amino acids: CASSIGDMGNEQFF. The CDR3 nucleotides are TGTGCCAGTAGTATAGGGGACATGGGGAATGAGCAGTTCTTC.

This chain links TRBV10-2 with TRBJ1-5; D possibly corresponds to TRBD1 (5 bases). Germline lookup yields CDR1 WSHSY and CDR2 SAAADI. CDR3 length equals 14 residues. Trimming took 6 bases from V and 4 from J, leaving 13 bases between them. DNA for the CDR3: TGCGCCAGCAGGTTGGGACGGGGGAATCAGCCCCAGCATTTT. Its translation: CASRLGRGNQPQHF.

The chain employs TRBV7-2 and TRBJ1-6; D unresolved. Germline V gives CDR1 SGHTA, CDR2 FQGNSA. The ends were cut back, 5 bases at V and 10 bases at J, with 18 bases in the middle. This CDR3 contains 15 residues. The CDR3 sequence: CASSLRTERRSPLHF. For the CDR3, the DNA is TGTGCCAGCAGCCTACGGACGGAACGGAGGTCACCCCTCCACTTT.

J is TRBJ1-1 and V is TRBV25-1; D remains unclear. Trimming shortened V by 1 base and J by 1 base, and 7 bases separated the two germline ends. Germline CDR1 reads MGHDK; CDR2 reads SYGVNS. This CDR3 has 14 residues. CDR3 in amino acids: CASSEFGENTEAFF. In DNA, the CDR3 is TGTGCCAGCAGTGAATTTGGGGAGAACACTGAAGCTTTCTTT.